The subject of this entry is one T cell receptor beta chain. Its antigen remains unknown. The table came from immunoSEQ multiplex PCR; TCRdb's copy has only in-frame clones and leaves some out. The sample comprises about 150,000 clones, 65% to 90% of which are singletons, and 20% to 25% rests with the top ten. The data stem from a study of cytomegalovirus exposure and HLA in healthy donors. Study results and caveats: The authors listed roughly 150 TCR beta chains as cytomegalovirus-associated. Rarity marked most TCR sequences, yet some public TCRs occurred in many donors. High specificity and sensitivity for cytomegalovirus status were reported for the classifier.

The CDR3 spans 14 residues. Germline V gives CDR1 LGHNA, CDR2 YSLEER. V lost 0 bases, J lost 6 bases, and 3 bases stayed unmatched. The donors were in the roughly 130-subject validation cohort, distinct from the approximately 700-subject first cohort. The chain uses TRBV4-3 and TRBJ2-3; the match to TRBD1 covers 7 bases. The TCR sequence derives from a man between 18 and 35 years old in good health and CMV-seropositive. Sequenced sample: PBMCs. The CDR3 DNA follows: TGCGCCAGCAGCCAAGAAGGGGGCCACGATACGCAGTATTTT. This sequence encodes CASSQEGGHDTQYF.